This T cell receptor (beta chain) was profiled in a study of metastatic and nonmetastatic thyroid tumors. This CDR3 comprises 14 residues. Trimming shortened V by 6 bases and J by 5 bases, and 16 bases separated the two germline ends. Per the germline V gene, CDR1 is MNHNS and CDR2 is SASEGT. In this sample, this clone turned up many times. TCRdb re-analyzed the PCR reads through MiXCR. The top ten hold about 3.8% of the sample, which has tens of thousands of clones, about a sixth seen once. Nobody among the patients had been given any treatment before thyroid surgery. The TCR was taken from a female donor with papillary thyroid cancer or a benign thyroid nodule (not recorded which). Some clones in this sample may be carry-over from other donors' samples. The sequenced material came from blood. J is TRBJ1-2 and V is TRBV6-1; D perhaps matches TRBD1 (5 bases). The CDR3 protein is CASSADLGPYGYTF. DNA for the CDR3: TGTGCCAGCAGCGCCGACCTGGGGCCATATGGCTACACCTTC.